The 22 T cell receptor beta chains presented below share a single source sample, sequenced in a study of T cell repertoires in cytomegalovirus infection. Which antigens these TCRs recognize remains unknown. A single record per CDR3 protein comes from TCRdb applying MiXCR to the reads. Of around 300,000 distinct CDR3 sequences listed, 22% are singletons. Specimen: cultured PBMCs, collected from culture after CMV antigen stimulation. The source of these receptors is a human donor in good health (CMV status not recorded). Some clones in this sample may be carry-over from other donors' samples.

In this sample, this clonotype turned up many times. The rearrangement joins TRBV7-8 to TRBJ1-6; 8 nucleotides agree with TRBD1. V gave up 4 bases and J gave up 7 bases; unmatched junction bases: 6. Germline V gene lookup returns CDR1 SGHVS and CDR2 FQNEAQ. The CDR3 spans 15 residues. The CDR3 reads CASSSLTGANSPLHF. DNA for the CDR3: TGTGCCAGCAGCTCGTTGACAGGGGCAAATTCACCCCTCCACTTT.

The table lists this clonotype with a few counts. The rearrangement links TRBV4-1 to TRBJ1-6, with D uncertain. The germline V gene encodes CDR1 MGHRA and CDR2 YSYEKL. The CDR3 is 14 amino acids. V lost 9 bases to trimming and J lost 7 bases, with 16 bases between them. In DNA, the CDR3 is TGCGCCAGTCGACCGGACGGACGAAATTCACCCCTCCACTTT. This encodes CASRPDGRNSPLHF.

This clonotype has a count of ten or more. The chain employs TRBV7-3 and TRBJ2-5; D gene uncertain. In germline, CDR1 is SGHTA, CDR2 FQGTGA. CDR3 length: 13 amino acids. Trimming shortened V by 4 bases and J by 5 bases, and 11 bases separated the two germline ends. CDR3 loop: CASSSIREETQYF. For the CDR3, the DNA is TGTGCCAGCAGCTCTATTAGAGAGGAGACCCAGTACTTC. Full variable domain (outside the CDR3, taken from reference TRBV7-3 and TRBJ2-5): GAGVSQTPSNKVTEKGKYVELRCDPISGHTALYWYRQSLGQGPEFLIYFQGTGAADDSGLPNDRFFAVRPEGSVSTLKIQRTERGDSAVYLCASSSIREETQYFGPGTRLLVL.

The chain employs TRBV4-3 and TRBJ2-7; tentative D call: TRBD2 (5 bases). The CDR3 runs 16 residues. CDR1 is LGHNA, CDR2 YSLEER, per germline. The V end lost 0 bases, the J end lost 1 base, and 13 bases lay between the germline ends. CDR3 coding DNA: TGCGCCAGCAGCCAAGATGCCGGACTGGGGTCCTACGAGCAGTACTTC. This sequence encodes CASSQDAGLGSYEQYF.

The chain employs TRBV12-3 or TRBV12-4 and TRBJ1-2; D is undetermined. This CDR3 region has 13 residues. V lost 5 bases and J 8 bases, leaving 15 bases between the germline ends. DNA of the CDR3: TGTGCCAGCAGTCTGGCCGTGATGGGGGGCTACACCTTC. Translated, it gives CASSLAVMGGYTF.

CDR3 in DNA: TGTGCCAGCAGTGGGCCCAGGGATCCTGACTTTCCCACTTACGAGCAGTACGTC. Translating gives CASSGPRDPDFPTYEQYV. This chain connects TRBV2 to TRBJ2-7, with D possibly matching TRBD1 (5 bases). Germline CDR1 reads SNHLY; CDR2 reads FYNNEI. The CDR3 has 18 amino acids. Trimming left V 4 bases short and J 4 bases short, with 26 bases between.

The sample holds a few counts of this clonotype. The chain has TRBV11-2 and TRBJ2-7; D remains ambiguous. Germline V gene lookup returns CDR1 SGHAT and CDR2 FQNNGV. This CDR3 comprises 12 residues. The V end lost 5 bases, the J end lost 0 bases, and 5 bases lay between the germline ends. In DNA, the CDR3 is TGTGCCAGCAGCGCCCTCTCCTACGAGCAGTACTTC. It codes for CASSALSYEQYF.

This chain uses TRBV28 with TRBJ1-4; D not certain. CDR1 and CDR2 (germline): MDHEN, SYDVKM. This CDR3 is 12 amino acids long. The V gene lost 7 bases and the J gene lost 12 bases, with 15 bases spanning the gap. CDR3: CASNPGLGQLFF. The DNA for the CDR3 is TGTGCCAGCAATCCCGGCCTGGGTCAACTGTTTTTT.

The chain employs TRBV5-1 and TRBJ2-1, with D perhaps matching TRBD2 (6 bases). CDR1 is SGHRS, CDR2 YFSETQ, per germline. The CDR3 loop spans 18 amino acids. Trimming left V 4 bases short and J 0 bases short, with 20 bases between. CDR3 DNA: TGCGCCAGCAGCATCCGACTAGTTCCCACCGGCTCCTACAATGAGCAGTTCTTC. It codes for CASSIRLVPTGSYNEQFF.

The table lists this clonotype with a few counts. The CDR3 DNA reads TGTGCCAGCAGCCAAGGATCCGGGACACTGAACACTGAAGCTTTCTTT. Protein: CASSQGSGTLNTEAFF. J is TRBJ1-1 and V is TRBV4-2, with a weak D call TRBD1 (6 bases). This CDR3 region has 16 residues. With 1 base removed from V and 0 bases from J, the gap between germline ends came to 12 bases. Germline values: CDR1 LGHNA, CDR2 YNFKEQ.

This clonotype has only a few counts. The chain joins TRBV7-6 to TRBJ1-2; D not certain. Trimming left V 5 bases short and J 4 bases short, with 14 bases between. The CDR3 has 14 residues. CDR1 and CDR2 (germline): SGHVS, FNYEAQ. The CDR3 DNA follows: TGTGCCAGCAGCGCCCAAAGGTCGGGCTATGGCTACACCTTC. Residues: CASSAQRSGYGYTF.

This clonotype was counted ten times or more. V is TRBV11-2 and J is TRBJ2-7, with unresolved D. The CDR3 runs to 15 residues. V was clipped by 0 bases and J by 2 bases, with 11 bases between them. Germline values: CDR1 SGHAT, CDR2 FQNNGV. This CDR3 is CASSLEAAEAYEQYF. Written as DNA, the CDR3 is TGTGCCAGCAGCTTAGAGGCAGCAGAGGCCTACGAGCAGTACTTC.

This clonotype appeared many times. V and J are TRBV19 and TRBJ2-1; 9 bases match TRBD1. Germline assignment: CDR1 LNHDA and CDR2 SQIVND (reference sequence). CDR3 length equals 15 residues. V lost 4 bases to trimming and J lost 2 bases; unmatched junction nucleotides: 3. CDR3 sequence (DNA): TGTGCCAGTAGTAGGACAGGGGTGACCTACAATGAGCAGTTCTTC. This translates into CASSRTGVTYNEQFF.

This clonotype was found a few times. This chain uses TRBV28 with TRBJ2-6, with D unclear. Trimming left V 7 bases short and J 0 bases short, with 10 bases between. The germline V gene has CDR1 MDHEN and CDR2 SYDVKM. CDR3 length equals 15 residues. CDR3 nucleotides: TGTGCCAGCATGGGTGCCAGCTCTGGGGCCAACGTCCTGACTTTC. Translating gives CASMGASSGANVLTF.

The chain is built from TRBV4-1 and TRBJ1-5; D is uncertain. The CDR3 has 14 residues. Trimming stripped 6 bases from V and 2 bases from J, with 11 bases between. The germline CDR1 and CDR2 sequences are MGHRA and YSYEKL. CDR3 sequence: CASSISPGNQPQHF. In nucleotides, the CDR3 is TGCGCCAGCAGTATCAGTCCGGGCAATCAGCCCCAGCATTTT.

This chain joins TRBV7-7 and TRBJ2-7; 7 nucleotides match TRBD2. This CDR3 comprises 14 residues. The V and J ends lost 5 bases and 5 bases, in that order; junction bases with no gene match: 9. Germline-derived CDR1 and CDR2 are SSHAT and FNYEAQ (reference sequence). The CDR3 is CASSPGLVGDEQYF. The CDR3 nucleotides are TGTGCCAGCAGCCCCGGACTAGTTGGCGACGAGCAGTACTTC.

This clonotype was counted a few times. This chain joins TRBV6-2 or TRBV6-3 and TRBJ2-1, with 8 bases fitting TRBD2. This CDR3 region has 14 residues. The germline V gene has CDR1 MNHEY and CDR2 SVGEGT. J was trimmed by 6 bases and V by 2 bases; bases with no gene match: 3. CDR3 protein: CASSYRGTSNEQFF. Written as DNA, the CDR3 is TGTGCCAGCAGTTACCGCGGGACTAGCAATGAGCAGTTCTTC.

This clonotype turned up a few times. The chain employs TRBV12-3 or TRBV12-4 and TRBJ2-7; D is unresolved. The germline V and J ends were trimmed by 6 bases and 7 bases, with 13 bases remaining between them. The CDR3 spans 12 residues. CDR3 sequence (DNA): TGTGCCAGCAGCCCCGATAGTATAGAGCAGTACTTC. Its protein is CASSPDSIEQYF.

The chain joins TRBV28 to TRBJ1-5; D is possibly TRBD1 (5 bases). With 2 bases removed from V and 9 bases from J, the gap between germline ends came to 14 bases. CDR3 size: 14 residues. Germline CDR1 and CDR2: MDHEN and SYDVKM. The CDR3 reads CASSLSGAFLPQHF. The CDR3 DNA sequence: TGTGCCAGCAGTTTAAGTGGGGCATTTCTGCCCCAGCATTTT.

The J gene is TRBJ2-2, the V gene TRBV27, with TRBD2 matching over 8 bases. Germline V lookup: CDR1 MNHEY, CDR2 SMNVEV (reference sequence). Losses at the gene ends were 7 bases for V and 3 bases for J; bases not matched to a gene: 10. This CDR3 region has 16 residues. The CDR3 DNA is TGTGCCAGCACACTTACTAGCGGTTTATACACCGGGGAGCTGTTTTTT. Translated, it gives CASTLTSGLYTGELFF.

This clonotype was recorded many times. The CDR3 spells CASSLNRGAGETQYF. Written as DNA, the CDR3 is TGTGCCAGCAGCTTAAACAGGGGCGCCGGAGAGACCCAGTACTTC. This sequence joins TRBV7-2 and TRBJ2-5; 7 bases match TRBD1. The CDR3 loop spans 15 amino acids. V lost 2 bases to trimming and J lost 4 bases; unmatched junction nucleotides: 7. Germline V gene sequence: CDR1 SGHTA, CDR2 FQGNSA.

This chain joins TRBV27 and TRBJ1-1; D is undetermined. Germline V CDR1 and CDR2: MNHEY, SMNVEV (reference sequence). This CDR3 comprises 12 residues. V lost 4 bases to trimming and J lost 7 bases, with 10 bases between them. CDR3 in amino acids: CASSWTGNEAFF. CDR3 bases: TGTGCCAGCAGTTGGACGGGTAATGAAGCTTTCTTT.